This entry features one TCR beta chain sequence. There is no known antigen for this receptor. The input lacks base qualities; no much larger clone sits a single base away. This sample stems from a study of blood T cell repertoires in COVID-19 (dated by TCRdb to 2020 to 2021). Notes on the research overall: Samples from collaborators originated in the United States, Italy and Spain and spanned both the acute and convalescent phases of COVID-19. The material from the prospective study consisted of cDNA or gDNA derived from T cells, B-cell-depleted T cells, or PBMCs. The dataset comprised deeply sampled blood TCRbeta repertoires from subjects exposed to, actively infected with, or recovered from COVID-19. The repertoires were made available in a free public database intended to serve as a resource for research on the immune response to SARS-CoV-2. Samples were obtained from the ongoing ImmuneRACE study (first 160 participants) and from 1,254 subjects provided by 6 global collaborators. Sample metadata almost always included a de-identified subject ID, COVID-19 status, age in years and sex. HLA class I and class II types, where available, came from metadata supplied by the sample provider rather than from assay-based typing. Overall study results and their limits: Clinical and demographic metadata were provided uncurated, with the amount varying by source and participant.

The collaborating institutions used their own protocols to collect whole blood in K2EDTA tubes. For TCRbeta analysis, collaborators shipped samples in one of three forms: frozen whole blood, isolated PBMCs, or DNA extracted from either of those sample types. There are 17 amino acids in the CDR3, from cysteine to phenylalanine inclusive. Solely the CDR3 DNA is kept, with 51 bases framed from the first base. CDR1 and CDR2 (LNHDA, SQIVND) derive from the germline V gene (reference sequence). V gives up 2 bases and J gives up 1 base, and the segment between their germline ends measures 15 bases. The immunoSEQ Assay, a bias-controlled multiplex PCR, was used to amplify TCRbeta CDR3 regions from genomic DNA. The paper's processing steps were these. Nucleated cell counts per sample were estimated from amplification of reference gene primers within the assay. To quantify the absolute abundance of each unique TCRbeta CDR3 rearrangement, sequence reads were collapsed and filtered. For each sample, productive Simpson clonality was calculated by taking the square root of Simpson's diversity index across productive rearrangements. What TCRdb holds here is the immuneACCESS table cut down to in-frame rearrangements. Part of the clones is not present; checked against another copy, under half of the missing clones reflect an unresolved V gene, and the others are unexplained. Clone size and V and J calls were adopted from that table, with D and trimming inferred from the DNA. The sample records about 34,000 clones, roughly 80% of which are singletons. The top ten hold under 35% of the sample.

The V gene is TRBV19 and the J gene is TRBJ1-3, with the D gene too uncertain to name. Source material: peripheral blood. This TCR was sampled from a man older than 75 with acute or convalescent COVID-19. DNA sequence: TGTGCCAGTAGTATACCCGGGAGGGCAACGTCTGGAAACACCATATATTTT. This codes for CASSIPGRATSGNTIYF.